This is a list of T cell receptor beta chains from one sample in a study of identical twins. MiXCR was run by TCRdb on the 5' RACE reads, yielding one entry per CDR3 protein. The table lists nearly 900,000 distinct CDR3 sequences, roughly an eighth of them singletons. These sequences were also reported in another study, on yellow fever vaccine responses in identical twins.

Material for sequencing was PBMCs. These receptors all stem from a woman between 18 and 29 years old in good health. Each CDR3 is given with its conserved first and last residue. The D gene is left open where the match is weak. Where a row states a size, it is once, few, many or the class of an expanded clone; other rows omit it.

-,TRBV12-3/TRBV12-4,few,TRBJ2-7,CASSPMVGNSYEQYF,TGTGCCAGCAGTCCTATGGTAGGCAACTCCTACGAGCAGTACTTC
TRBD1,TRBV28,-,TRBJ2-4,CASSSDRVQNIQYF,TGTGCCAGCAGTTCCGACAGGGTTCAAAACATTCAGTACTTC
-,TRBV10-3,-,TRBJ1-1,CAITPDSMNTEAFF,TGTGCCATCACCCCGGACAGCATGAACACTGAAGCTTTCTTT
-,TRBV20-1,many,TRBJ2-2,CSAREGVGELFF,TGCAGTGCTAGAGAGGGGGTGGGGGAGCTGTTTTTT
TRBD2,TRBV5-5,-,TRBJ2-7,CASSRGLAGVEQYF,TGTGCCAGCAGCAGGGGACTAGCGGGGGTCGAGCAGTACTTC
TRBD1,TRBV10-3,many,TRBJ1-4,CAISPGGGGREKLFF,TGTGCCATCAGCCCCGGGGGAGGGGGCCGTGAAAAACTGTTTTTT
-,TRBV11-3,many,TRBJ2-1,CASSLGSDSYNEQFF,TGTGCCAGCAGCTTAGGGAGTGACTCCTACAATGAGCAGTTCTTC
TRBD2,TRBV5-1,many,TRBJ2-1,CASSGSGGSYNEQFF,TGCGCCAGCAGCGGGAGCGGGGGCTCCTACAATGAGCAGTTCTTC
TRBD2,TRBV20-1,many,TRBJ2-7,CSAYPLAGGRVSEQYF,TGCAGTGCCTACCCCCTCGCGGGAGGAAGGGTTTCCGAGCAGTACTTC
-,TRBV5-6,few,TRBJ2-1,CASSLNSGRFDEQFF,TGTGCCAGCAGCTTGAATAGCGGTCGATTCGATGAGCAGTTCTTC
TRBD2,TRBV20-1,once,TRBJ2-7,CSARGGSGGEQYF,TGCAGTGCTAGGGGGGGGAGTGGTGGCGAGCAGTACTTC
-,TRBV12-3/TRBV12-4,few,TRBJ2-7,CASSPRRQEQYF,TGTGCCAGCAGCCCACGTAGACAGGAGCAGTACTTC
-,TRBV3-1,-,TRBJ2-1,CASSQFVRSPSYNEQFF,TGTGCCAGCAGCCAATTCGTCCGGTCTCCCTCCTACAATGAGCAGTTCTTC
-,TRBV20-1,-,TRBJ2-3,CSVIADSTDTQYF,TGCAGTGTTATAGCGGATAGCACAGATACGCAGTATTTT
TRBD1,TRBV12-3/TRBV12-4,many,TRBJ2-7,CASSQGDRRKYEQYF,TGTGCCAGCAGTCAAGGGGACAGGCGAAAATACGAGCAGTACTTC
-,TRBV24-1,once,TRBJ2-2,CATSAIIGGELFF,TGTGCCACCAGTGCCATTATAGGCGGGGAGCTGTTTTTT
-,TRBV6-1,-,TRBJ1-3,CASRPVGGNTIYF,TGTGCCAGCAGACCGGTTGGGGGAAACACCATATATTTT
-,TRBV9,-,TRBJ2-5,CASSVGGGFETQYF,TGTGCCAGCAGCGTAGGGGGTGGGTTTGAGACCCAGTACTTC
TRBD1,TRBV5-1,-,TRBJ2-1,CASRPNQGARLSSYNEQFF,TGCGCCAGCAGGCCCAACCAGGGGGCACGCCTTAGCTCCTACAATGAGCAGTTCTTC
TRBD2,TRBV24-1,few,TRBJ2-5,CATSDTGLAGQETQYF,TGTGCCACCAGTGACACGGGACTAGCTGGCCAAGAGACCCAGTACTTC
-,TRBV14,few,TRBJ2-2,CASSPQQQNTGELFF,TGTGCCAGCAGCCCACAACAACAGAACACCGGGGAGCTGTTTTTT
-,TRBV12-3/TRBV12-4,-,TRBJ2-3,CAIGGVADTQYF,TGTGCCATCGGCGGGGTTGCAGATACGCAGTATTTT
-,TRBV3-1,-,TRBJ1-1,CASSQDLGARLYTEAFF,TGTGCCAGCAGCCAAGATCTGGGGGCGCGTTTGTACACTGAAGCTTTCTTT
-,TRBV29-1,-,TRBJ2-1,CSVDWRNEQFF,TGCAGCGTTGATTGGAGGAATGAGCAGTTCTTC
TRBD1,TRBV10-1,many,TRBJ1-2,CASSESLGGGYTF,TGCGCCAGCAGTGAGAGCTTAGGGGGCGGCTACACCTTC
-,TRBV9,-,TRBJ2-3,CASSPQSSLSTDTQYF,TGTGCCAGCAGCCCTCAATCTAGCCTTAGCACAGATACGCAGTATTTT
TRBD2,TRBV12-3/TRBV12-4,-,TRBJ2-5,CASSFGLAGAETQYF,TGTGCCAGCAGTTTCGGACTAGCGGGAGCTGAGACCCAGTACTTC
TRBD2,TRBV6-6,-,TRBJ2-5,CASSSGTTGTQYF,TGTGCCAGCAGTTCCGGGACTACAGGGACCCAGTACTTC
-,TRBV20-1,-,TRBJ1-1,CSAYRNTEAFF,TGCAGTGCTTACAGGAACACTGAAGCTTTCTTT
-,TRBV6-4,few,TRBJ1-2,CASKEQSGRNGYTF,TGTGCCAGCAAAGAACAGAGTGGTAGGAATGGCTACACCTTC
-,TRBV14,-,TRBJ2-1,CASSQGQGGRFF,TGTGCCAGCAGCCAAGGCCAAGGGGGTCGGTTCTTC
TRBD2,TRBV24-1,few,TRBJ2-2,CATRIAGNTGELFF,TGTGCCACCCGGATAGCGGGAAACACCGGGGAGCTGTTTTTT
TRBD2,TRBV5-1,many,TRBJ2-2,CASTLRGALAGSYTGELFF,TGCGCCAGCACCTTGCGCGGGGCCCTAGCGGGGAGCTACACCGGGGAGCTGTTTTTT
TRBD2,TRBV5-6,-,TRBJ2-7,CASSSRLAGGPYEQYF,TGTGCCAGCAGCTCCCGACTAGCGGGAGGGCCGTACGAGCAGTACTTC
-,TRBV7-2,-,TRBJ2-5,CASSLKASPIQETQYF,TGTGCCAGCAGCTTAAAGGCTAGCCCAATTCAAGAGACCCAGTACTTC
TRBD2,TRBV29-1,-,TRBJ2-3,CSVSTPRAGDGYTQYF,TGCAGCGTAAGCACCCCTAGGGCGGGAGACGGATATACGCAGTATTTT
TRBD2,TRBV7-6,-,TRBJ2-2,CASSLISGTSGSTGELFF,TGTGCCAGCAGTCTCATCTCCGGGACTAGCGGGAGTACCGGGGAGCTGTTTTTT
-,TRBV27,-,TRBJ2-7,CASSLSGIHYEQYF,TGTGCCAGCAGTCTCTCAGGCATCCATTACGAGCAGTACTTC
TRBD2,TRBV13,-,TRBJ2-3,CASSFQLAGRTDTQYF,TGTGCCAGCAGCTTCCAACTAGCGGGGCGCACAGATACGCAGTATTTT
TRBD1,TRBV13,few,TRBJ2-1,CASSWGDRANEQFF,TGTGCCAGCAGCTGGGGGGACAGGGCCAATGAGCAGTTCTTC
-,TRBV19,-,TRBJ1-5,CASSIVGNNQPQHF,TGTGCCAGTAGTATCGTGGGGAACAATCAGCCCCAGCATTTT
TRBD2,TRBV20-1,-,TRBJ2-5,CSARLAGVQVTQYF,TGCAGTGCTAGACTAGCGGGAGTCCAAGTGACCCAGTACTTC
-,TRBV7-8,few,TRBJ2-5,CASSFRLFSVETQYF,TGTGCCAGCAGCTTTAGGTTGTTTAGTGTTGAGACCCAGTACTTC
-,TRBV2,-,TRBJ1-1,CASMQYTEAFF,TGTGCCAGCATGCAGTACACTGAAGCTTTCTTT
-,TRBV28,many,TRBJ1-1,CASSLSAGNTEAFF,TGTGCCAGCAGTTTATCGGCCGGGAACACTGAAGCTTTCTTT
-,TRBV10-3,-,TRBJ1-1,CAIRTRGSASAEAFF,TGTGCCATCAGAACCAGGGGTTCGGCATCCGCTGAAGCTTTCTTT
-,TRBV12-3/TRBV12-4,few,TRBJ1-1,CASSPQVGTLNTEAFF,TGTGCCAGCAGTCCCCAGGTAGGGACCTTGAACACTGAAGCTTTCTTT
TRBD2,TRBV6-4,many,TRBJ2-3,CASSSSGGATDTQYF,TGTGCCAGCAGTTCAAGCGGGGGGGCGACAGATACGCAGTATTTT
-,TRBV4-1,-,TRBJ2-7,CASSQDPRSSYEQYF,TGCGCCAGCAGCCAAGATCCCCGGTCCTCCTACGAGCAGTACTTC
-,TRBV24-1,-,TRBJ2-2,CATSDPRQVIMNTGELFF,TGTGCCACCAGTGATCCTCGACAGGTTATCATGAACACCGGGGAGCTGTTTTTT
-,TRBV3-1,few,TRBJ2-7,CASSHTPGLRYEQYF,TGTGCCAGCAGCCATACCCCAGGGTTGCGCTACGAGCAGTACTTC
TRBD1,TRBV10-3,-,TRBJ1-4,CAISATGGNEKLFF,TGTGCCATCAGTGCCACAGGGGGAAATGAAAAACTGTTTTTT